This T cell receptor (beta chain) was obtained from a study of blood T cells in healthy people across ages. Broader study findings: More naive CD4+ cells and higher diversity marked long-lived donors relative to aged donors.

Sample-barcoded 5' priming and a J-beta primer mix drove a second PCR of about 6 to 12 cycles. MiXCR was run by TCRdb on the 5' RACE reads, yielding one entry per CDR3 protein. This repertoire shows approximately 2,000,000 distinct CDR3 sequences, 35% to 50% found once; its top ten account for more than 20%. CDR1 MNHEY and CDR2 SVGEGT come from the germline V gene. Trimming left V 8 bases short and J 7 bases short, with 21 bases between. The CDR3 covers 15 residues. This clonotype was seen more than once but under ten times. The antigen is not known. Sequenced: blood. This chain uses TRBV6-2 or TRBV6-3 with TRBJ2-1, with a weak D call TRBD1 (5 bases). The TCR comes from a human donor in good health. CDR3 nucleotides: TGTGCCAGCGACCGCACGTATAGGGGTGGGAATGAGCAGTTCTTC. As protein: CASDRTYRGGNEQFF.